These 10 T cell receptor beta chains were all obtained from the same sample, sequenced in a study of shared clonotypes between healthy human individuals. Sequencing was performed with immunoSEQ multiplex PCR; in TCRdb, only in-frame clones are kept and a portion is missing. The sample has around 1.1 million clones; about four fifths are singletons. Sequencing input: memory CD4+ T cells from PBMCs. The subset: CD45RA-negative fraction. The receptors come from a man between 18 and 35 years old in good health. Some clones in this sample may be carry-over from other donors' samples.

This clone was detected only once. The chain links TRBV11-2 to TRBJ2-3, with D possibly being TRBD1 (6 bases). The V end was cut by 6 bases, the J end by 1 base, with 14 bases between. In germline, CDR1 is SGHAT, CDR2 FQNNGV. This CDR3 region has 15 residues. This CDR3 reads CASRDVRGGTDTQYF. CDR3 DNA sequence: TGTGCCAGCAGAGACGTCAGGGGCGGCACAGATACGCAGTATTTT.

This clone was observed a handful of times. V usage is TRBV28 and J usage is TRBJ2-3, with a tentative D call TRBD2 (6 bases). The CDR3 has 16 amino acids. V was pared by 5 bases and J by 2 bases, with 17 bases between. CDR1 and CDR2 (germline): MDHEN, SYDVKM. In nucleotides, the CDR3 is TGTGCCAGCAGTCCTCTTAGCGGCCTCTTCACAGATACGCAGTATTTT. Protein: CASSPLSGLFTDTQYF.

V is TRBV5-6 and J is TRBJ2-1, with D unresolved. Per germline, CDR1 SGHDT and CDR2 YYEEEE. This CDR3 has 13 residues. Trimming took 0 bases from V and 5 from J, leaving 6 bases between them. CDR3 sequence reads: CASSLGSNNEQFF. CDR3 bases: TGTGCCAGCAGCTTGGGCTCGAACAATGAGCAGTTCTTC.

J is TRBJ2-3 and V is TRBV28, with 8 bases lining up with TRBD2. J lost 4 bases, V lost 6 bases, and 9 bases had no gene match. The germline gives CDR1 MDHEN, CDR2 SYDVKM. The CDR3 loop spans 15 amino acids. The CDR3 protein is CASSIQREPPDTQYF. The DNA of the CDR3 is TGTGCCAGCAGCATCCAGCGGGAGCCCCCAGATACGCAGTATTTT.

The chain is built from TRBV30 and TRBJ2-7; weak D call: TRBD2 (7 bases). Trimming cost V 0 bases and J 3 bases, with 18 bases left between them. Germline loops: CDR1 GTSNPN, CDR2 SVGIG (reference sequence). This CDR3 spans 16 amino acids. The chain's CDR3 is CAWSVGGQGFFYEQYF. The CDR3 region has the DNA TGTGCCTGGAGTGTGGGAGGGCAGGGGTTTTTCTACGAGCAGTACTTC.

The rearrangement joins TRBV6-6 to TRBJ2-1, with 7 bases fitting TRBD2. Germline V lookup: CDR1 MNHNY, CDR2 SVGAGI (reference sequence). V shed 7 bases and J 2 bases; nucleotides not matched to a gene: 8. There are 15 residues in the CDR3. CDR3 nucleotides: TGTGCCAGCAACCCGTCTAGCGGAACCTACAATGAGCAGTTCTTC. It specifies CASNPSSGTYNEQFF.

In its sample, this clone was seen many times. Within the sample, other DNA sequences also encode this same CDR3. The chain links TRBV29-1 to TRBJ1-1; D is uncertain. V was cut by 0 bases and J by 1 base, with 12 bases left in between. Per germline, CDR1 SQVTM and CDR2 ANQGSEA. The CDR3 sequence is 15 residues long. The CDR3 nucleotides are TGCAGCGTTGAAGATCCAGGCCGCGAGAACACTGAAGCTTTCTTT. It codes for CSVEDPGRENTEAFF.

This clone was seen a handful of times. The gene calls are TRBV5-1 and TRBJ1-2, with D possibly matching TRBD1 (6 bases). The CDR3 sequence is 15 residues long. CDR1 and CDR2 (germline): SGHRS, YFSETQ. With 0 bases removed from V and 7 bases from J, the gap between germline ends came to 16 bases. The CDR3 DNA is TGCGCCAGCAGCTTGGTTTACGGGGGGCTTAGTGGCTACACCTTC. It is translated as CASSLVYGGLSGYTF.

The genes are TRBV7-9 and TRBJ2-2; 10 nucleotides match TRBD2. V was pared by 4 bases and J by 0 bases, with 5 bases of the junction left unmatched. The CDR3 has 17 residues. CDR1 is SEHNR and CDR2 is FQNEAQ in the germline V gene (reference sequence). CDR3 in amino acids: CASSSSGRAPNTGELFF. The CDR3 DNA sequence: TGTGCCAGCAGCTCGAGCGGGAGGGCCCCGAACACCGGGGAGCTGTTTTTT.

The chain uses TRBV10-3 and TRBJ2-1, with 10 bases identical to TRBD2. CDR3 length: 14 residues. Germline CDR1 reads ENHRY; CDR2 reads SYGVKD. With V trimmed by 3 bases and J by 6 bases, 2 bases remained unmatched. The CDR3 bases are TGTGCCATCAGTGAACTAGCGGGACCCAATGAGCAGTTCTTC. This gives the protein CAISELAGPNEQFF.